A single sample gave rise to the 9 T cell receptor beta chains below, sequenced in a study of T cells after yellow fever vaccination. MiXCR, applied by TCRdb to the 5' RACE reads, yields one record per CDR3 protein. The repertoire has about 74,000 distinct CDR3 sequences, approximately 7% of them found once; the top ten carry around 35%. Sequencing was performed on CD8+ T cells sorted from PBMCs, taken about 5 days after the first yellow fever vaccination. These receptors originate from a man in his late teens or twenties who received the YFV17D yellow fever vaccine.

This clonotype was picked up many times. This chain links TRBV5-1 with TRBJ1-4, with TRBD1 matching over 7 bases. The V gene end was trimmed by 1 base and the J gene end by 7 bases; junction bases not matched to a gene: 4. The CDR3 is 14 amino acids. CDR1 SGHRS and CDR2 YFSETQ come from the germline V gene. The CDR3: CASSLTGEGEKLFF. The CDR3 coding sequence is TGCGCCAGCAGCTTGACAGGGGAAGGTGAAAAACTGTTTTTT. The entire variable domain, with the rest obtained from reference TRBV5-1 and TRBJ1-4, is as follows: KAGVTQTPRYLIKTRGQQVTLSCSPISGHRSVSWYQQTPGQGLQFLFEYFSETQRNKGNFPGRFSGRQFSNSRSEMNVSTLELGDSALYLCASSLTGEGEKLFFGSGTQLSVL.

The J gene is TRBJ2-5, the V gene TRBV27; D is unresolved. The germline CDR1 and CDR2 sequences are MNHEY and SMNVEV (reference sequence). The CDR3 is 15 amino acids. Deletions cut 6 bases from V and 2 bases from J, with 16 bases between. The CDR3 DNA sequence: TGTGCCAGCAGCGCCGTGAGGCGAGCACAAGAGACCCAGTACTTC. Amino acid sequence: CASSAVRRAQETQYF.

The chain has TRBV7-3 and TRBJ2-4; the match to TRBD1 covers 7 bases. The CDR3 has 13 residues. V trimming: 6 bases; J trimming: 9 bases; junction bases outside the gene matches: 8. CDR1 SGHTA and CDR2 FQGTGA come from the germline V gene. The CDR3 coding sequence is TGTGCCAGCAGTGGACAGGTTCGGGGCATTCAGTACTTC. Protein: CASSGQVRGIQYF. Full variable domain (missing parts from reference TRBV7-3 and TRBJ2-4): GAGVSQTPSNKVTEKGKYVELRCDPISGHTALYWYRQSLGQGPEFLIYFQGTGAADDSGLPNDRFFAVRPEGSVSTLKIQRTERGDSAVYLCASSGQVRGIQYFGAGTRLSVL.

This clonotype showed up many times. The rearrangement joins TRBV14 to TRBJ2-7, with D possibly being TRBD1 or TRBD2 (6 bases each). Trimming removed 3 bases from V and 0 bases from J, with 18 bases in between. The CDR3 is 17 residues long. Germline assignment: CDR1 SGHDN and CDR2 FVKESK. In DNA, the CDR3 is TGTGCCAGCAGCCACCGGAGGGAGGACAGCGGCTCCTACGAGCAGTACGTC. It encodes CASSHRREDSGSYEQYV.

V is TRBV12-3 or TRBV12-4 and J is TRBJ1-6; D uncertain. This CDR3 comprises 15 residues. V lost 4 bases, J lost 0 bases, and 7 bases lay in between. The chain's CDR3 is CASSSESSYNSPLHF. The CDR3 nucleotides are TGTGCCAGCAGTTCCGAATCCTCCTATAATTCACCCCTCCACTTT.

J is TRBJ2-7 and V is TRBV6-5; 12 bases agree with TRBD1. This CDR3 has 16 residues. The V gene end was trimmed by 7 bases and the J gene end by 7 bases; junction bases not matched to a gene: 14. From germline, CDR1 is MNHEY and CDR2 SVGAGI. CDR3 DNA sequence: TGTGCCAGCATCCAATTTACCGGGACAGGGGGCTGGGAGCAGTACTTC. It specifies CASIQFTGTGGWEQYF.

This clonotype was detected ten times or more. CDR3 amino acids: CASSVELSGENTGELFF. CDR3 coding DNA: TGTGCCAGCAGCGTAGAGCTTAGCGGAGAGAACACCGGGGAGCTGTTTTTT. The rearrangement joins TRBV9 to TRBJ2-2, with D possibly TRBD2 on 6 matching bases. The CDR3 runs to 17 residues. The V end was cut by 0 bases, the J end by 1 base, with 13 bases between. Germline loops: CDR1 SGDLS, CDR2 YYNGEE. Combining the CDR3 with reference TRBV9 and TRBJ2-2 gives the whole variable domain DSGVTQTPKHLITATGQRVTLRCSPRSGDLSVYWYQQSLDQGLQFLIQYYNGEERAKGNILERFSAQQFPDLHSELNLSSLELGDSALYFCASSVELSGENTGELFFGEGSRLTVL.

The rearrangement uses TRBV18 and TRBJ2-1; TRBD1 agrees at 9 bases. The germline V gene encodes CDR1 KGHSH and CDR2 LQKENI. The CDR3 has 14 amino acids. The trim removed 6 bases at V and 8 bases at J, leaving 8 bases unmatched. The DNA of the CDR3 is TGTGCCAGCTCCTCGGGACAGGGTTGGGATGAGCAGTTCTTC. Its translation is CASSSGQGWDEQFF.

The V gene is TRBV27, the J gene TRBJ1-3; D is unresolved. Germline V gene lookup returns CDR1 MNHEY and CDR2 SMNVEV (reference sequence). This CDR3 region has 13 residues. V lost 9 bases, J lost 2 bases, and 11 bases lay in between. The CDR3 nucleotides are TGTGCCAGTGGCCCGCTCACTGGAAACACCATATATTTT. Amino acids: CASGPLTGNTIYF.